The 13 T cell receptor beta chains in this list originate from one sample, sequenced in a study of regulatory T cells in long-lasting Graves disease. Time point denoted: persistent/refractory GD, antithyroid drugs over 5 years with positive TRAb. From RNA extracted from PBMCs, the TCR library was made. Arm-PCR of CDR3 regions and iRepertoire HTBI primers were the basis on which TCR beta libraries were built. MiXCR was run by TCRdb on the multiplex PCR reads, yielding one entry per CDR3 protein. The table shows around 510,000 distinct CDR3 sequences, with about 20% occurring only once. Specimen: peripheral blood mononuclear cells (PBMCs), collected when the disease was refractory, from a patient treated with antithyroid drugs. The receptors stem from a female donor with Graves disease.

Many counts were recorded for this clonotype. The V gene is TRBV12-3 or TRBV12-4, the J gene TRBJ1-3, with D perhaps matching TRBD1 (5 bases). V lost 4 bases to trimming and J lost 7 bases, with 11 bases between them. This CDR3 contains 13 residues. The CDR3 is CASSWDPRNTIYF. CDR3 nucleotide sequence: TGTGCCAGCAGTTGGGACCCCCGGAACACCATATATTTT.

This clonotype was seen ten or more times. The chain combines TRBV5-1 with TRBJ2-7; D remains ambiguous. V gave up 0 bases and J gave up 3 bases, with 13 bases separating them. In germline, CDR1 is SGHRS, CDR2 YFSETQ. CDR3 length: 15 amino acids. CDR3 DNA: TGCGCCAGCAGCTTGGCACTTGGTGATTTCTACGAGCAGTACTTC. Translating it yields CASSLALGDFYEQYF. Drawing the rest from reference TRBV5-1 and TRBJ2-7, the complete variable domain is KAGVTQTPRYLIKTRGQQVTLSCSPISGHRSVSWYQQTPGQGLQFLFEYFSETQRNKGNFPGRFSGRQFSNSRSEMNVSTLELGDSALYLCASSLALGDFYEQYFGPGTRLTVT.

The chain uses TRBV14 and TRBJ2-6; D unclear. The CDR3 covers 15 residues. Between the trimmed V and J ends, which lost 0 bases and 5 bases, there was a span of 8 bases. Germline-derived CDR1 and CDR2 are SGHDN and FVKESK. CDR3 in amino acids: CASSQDVVRANVLTF. The CDR3 coding sequence is TGTGCCAGCAGCCAAGATGTGGTGAGGGCCAACGTCCTGACTTTC.

This clonotype was counted ten times or more. The genes are TRBV6-2 or TRBV6-3 and TRBJ1-2; D is unclear. V was shortened by 8 bases and J by 8 bases, with 24 bases between the two germline ends. Germline V gene sequence: CDR1 MNHEY, CDR2 SVGEGT. This CDR3 is built from 15 residues. CDR3 DNA sequence: TGTGCCAGCTCCCTGAGGAACCATGGGCTATACGGCTACACCTTC. Its protein product is CASSLRNHGLYGYTF.

This clonotype was counted ten times or more. This chain connects TRBV10-3 to TRBJ2-5; D tentatively reads TRBD1 or TRBD2 (5 bases each). Germline CDR1 ENHRY, CDR2 SYGVKD. CDR3 length: 14 residues. With 3 bases removed from V and 2 bases from J, the gap between germline ends came to 10 bases. In DNA form, the CDR3 reads TGTGCCATCAGTGAAGGGACCGCTCAAGAGACCCAGTACTTC. Translating it yields CAISEGTAQETQYF.

In its sample, this clonotype was seen many times. The chain employs TRBV6-1 and TRBJ2-7, with a tentative D call TRBD1 (6 bases). This CDR3 has 11 residues. The germline CDR1 and CDR2 sequences are MNHNS and SASEGT. V was pared by 11 bases and J by 2 bases, with 10 bases between. The CDR3 DNA reads as TGTGCCTCAGGGGTACCCTACGAGCAGTACTTC. It specifies CASGVPYEQYF.

This rearrangement joins TRBV7-8 to TRBJ1-1; D remains unclear. Germline-derived CDR1 and CDR2 are SGHVS and FQNEAQ. The V and J ends lost 5 bases and 4 bases respectively, with 17 bases between them. This CDR3 spans 15 amino acids. CDR3 sequence: CASSLSTPGGTEAFF. CDR3 sequence (DNA): TGTGCCAGCAGCCTTAGTACGCCGGGTGGCACTGAAGCTTTCTTT.

This clonotype was found many times. The chain carries TRBV2 and TRBJ1-2; D is unresolved. Germline V CDR1 and CDR2: SNHLY, FYNNEI. The CDR3 length is 14 residues. The V end was cut by 6 bases, the J end by 2 bases, with 13 bases between. Written as DNA, the CDR3 is TGTGCCAGCAGCAGCCTCCCTCGGAACTATGGCTACACCTTC. Translation gives CASSSLPRNYGYTF.

This clonotype was counted ten times or more. This rearrangement joins TRBV7-2 to TRBJ1-6, with a tentative D call TRBD1 (5 bases). With 3 bases removed from V and 0 bases from J, the gap between germline ends came to 12 bases. The CDR3 sequence is 17 residues long. Germline V CDR1 and CDR2: SGHTA, FQGNSA. CDR3 protein: CASSLATGSSYNSPLHF. CDR3 sequence (DNA): TGTGCCAGCAGCTTGGCAACAGGAAGCTCCTATAATTCACCCCTCCACTTT. The whole variable domain, filled in from reference TRBV7-2 and TRBJ1-6, reads GAGVSQSPSNKVTEKGKDVELRCDPISGHTALYWYRQSLGQGLEFLIYFQGNSAPDKSGLPSDRFSAERTGGSVSTLTIQRTQQEDSAVYLCASSLATGSSYNSPLHFGNGTRLTVT.

The chain is built from TRBV18 and TRBJ2-2; D is possibly TRBD1 (5 bases). CDR3 length: 16 amino acids. Germline V gene lookup returns CDR1 KGHSH and CDR2 LQKENI. Trimming cost V 1 base and J 0 bases, with 9 bases left between them. The CDR3 region is CASSPLQGTNTGELFF. The CDR3 DNA reads TGTGCCAGCTCACCACTCCAGGGCACGAACACCGGGGAGCTGTTTTTT.

The J gene is TRBJ1-5, the V gene TRBV27, with 8 positions matching TRBD1. The CDR3 extends over 22 amino acids. J was trimmed by 3 bases and V by 4 bases; bases with no gene match: 26. Germline V gives CDR1 MNHEY, CDR2 SMNVEV (reference sequence). The CDR3 region has the DNA TGTGCCAGCAGTTCAATCGCCTCAGGGGGCGCGGTTTTGGCCATTGACAATCAGCCCCAGCATTTT. It codes for CASSSIASGGAVLAIDNQPQHF.

This clonotype occurred many times. This chain connects TRBV12-3 or TRBV12-4 to TRBJ1-2, with TRBD1 matching over 9 bases. J gave up 7 bases and V 7 bases, and 10 bases lay outside the gene matches. This CDR3 is built from 14 residues. CDR3 DNA sequence: TGTGCCAGCACACTACAGGGGGCAAATTTTGGCTACACCTTC. It specifies CASTLQGANFGYTF.

The table lists this clonotype with many counts. The rearrangement joins TRBV11-2 to TRBJ1-1; D not certain. The length of the CDR3 is 15 residues. The V gene lost 1 base and the J gene lost 7 bases, with 16 bases spanning the gap. The germline gives CDR1 SGHAT, CDR2 FQNNGV. The CDR3 coding sequence is TGTGCCAGCAGCTTAGGTTGGGGTGCCTTTAGTGAAGCTTTCTTT. It is translated as CASSLGWGAFSEAFF.